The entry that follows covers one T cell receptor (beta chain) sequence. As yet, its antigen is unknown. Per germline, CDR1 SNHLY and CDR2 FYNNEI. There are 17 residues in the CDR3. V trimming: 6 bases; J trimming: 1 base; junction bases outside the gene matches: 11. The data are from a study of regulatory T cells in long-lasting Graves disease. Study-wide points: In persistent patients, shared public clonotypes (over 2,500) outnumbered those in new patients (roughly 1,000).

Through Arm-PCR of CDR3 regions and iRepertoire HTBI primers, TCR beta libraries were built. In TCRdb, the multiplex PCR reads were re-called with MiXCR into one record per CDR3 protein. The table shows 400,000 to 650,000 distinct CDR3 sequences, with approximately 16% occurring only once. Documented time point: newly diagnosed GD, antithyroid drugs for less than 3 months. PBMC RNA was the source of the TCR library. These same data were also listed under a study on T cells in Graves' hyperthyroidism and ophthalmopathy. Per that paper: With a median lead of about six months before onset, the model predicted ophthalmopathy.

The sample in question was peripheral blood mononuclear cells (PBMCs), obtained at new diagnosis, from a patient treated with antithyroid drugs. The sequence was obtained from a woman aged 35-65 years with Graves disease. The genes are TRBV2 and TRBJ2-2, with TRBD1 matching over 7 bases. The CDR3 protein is CASRAQPGQLNTGELFF. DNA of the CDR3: TGTGCCAGCAGAGCACAACCGGGACAGCTGAACACCGGGGAGCTGTTTTTT.